This entry is about one TCR beta chain. The antigen is undetermined. TCRdb's copy holds only in-frame clones and misses some; the assay was immunoSEQ multiplex PCR. The sample holds some 30,000 clones, approximately 89% seen once. The CDR3 covers 16 residues. The germline V gene has CDR1 SGHTA and CDR2 FQGNSA. With V trimmed by 1 base and J by 2 bases, 8 bases remained unmatched. The sample is drawn from a study of T cell responses to AZD1222 COVID-19 vaccine. Findings and limits, study-wide: Repertoires were collected only later (after the peak T cell response had occurred).

The chain couples TRBV7-2 to TRBJ2-7; 7 positions match TRBD2. The clonotype was recovered from an adult in good health. Sequences were derived from peripheral blood, sampled on day 0 of AZD1222 vaccination. The CDR3: CASSLVPAGSTYEQYF. Written as DNA, the CDR3 is TGTGCCAGCAGCTTAGTCCCAGCGGGGAGTACCTACGAGCAGTACTTC.